The source of this T cell receptor beta chain is a study of control samples from healthy donors and cancer patients. This clone appeared once. Looked up from germline, CDR1 is LNHNV and CDR2 is YYDKDF (reference sequence). This CDR3 is 15 amino acids long. V was cut by 5 bases and J by 3 bases, with 16 bases left in between. The protocol was immunoSEQ multiplex PCR, while the TCRdb copy is restricted to in-frame clones and leaves out a portion. The repertoire consists of 65,000 to 90,000 clones, with about 87% occurring once and the leading ten covering about a fifth. The sample was blood. The sequence came from a man aged 50 to 60 in good health. The chain carries TRBV15 and TRBJ1-1, with a tentative D call TRBD1 (6 bases). Here the CDR3 reads CATSGGPPLDTEAFF. DNA of the CDR3: TGTGCCACCAGCGGGGGCCCTCCTTTAGACACTGAAGCTTTCTTT.